The 3 T cell receptor beta chains given below trace back to one sample, sequenced in a study of beta chain features in type 1 diabetes. Study-wide points: Researchers report that Type 1 diabetes patients had moderately but significantly shorter TCRB CDR3s across all four CD4+ subsets.

Of the isolated RNA, all was reverse transcribed, and so the sequenced material was expressed TCRB transcripts. Repertoires were generated with immunoSEQ multiplex PCR, while TCRdb's copy carries only in-frame clones and drops some. The table includes some 160,000 clones, roughly 9% detected once. Their recognized antigens are unknown. Sequenced material: central memory CD4+ T cells from blood. Source of these receptors: a young woman with type 1 diabetes.

Written as DNA, the CDR3 is TGCGCCAGCAGGGTAGCGGGAGGGGGTAATGAGCAGTTCTTC. Translated: CASRVAGGGNEQFF. The chain recombines TRBV10-2 with TRBJ2-1; TRBD2 agrees at 11 bases. The CDR3 covers 14 residues. V shed 6 bases and J 7 bases; nucleotides not matched to a gene: 5. CDR1 and CDR2 (germline): WSHSY, SAAADI.

This clone was picked up a small number of times. This CDR3 is CASSSAGTSGSGGQFF. CDR3 bases: TGTGCCAGCAGCTCGGCCGGGACTAGCGGGTCGGGAGGGCAGTTCTTC. The chain joins TRBV4-2 to TRBJ2-1; TRBD2 agrees at 12 bases. There are 16 residues in the CDR3. Germline CDR1 LGHNA, CDR2 YNFKEQ. V was clipped by 5 bases and J by 12 bases; unmatched bases: 14.

The rearrangement uses TRBV2 and TRBJ1-2; no firm D call. V lost 3 bases and J lost 3, with 8 bases in between. The CDR3 covers 13 residues. Germline loops: CDR1 SNHLY, CDR2 FYNNEI. CDR3 coding DNA: TGTGCCAGCAGTGAGAACAGCTACTATGGCTACACCTTC. Amino acids: CASSENSYYGYTF.